This T cell receptor (beta chain) was found in a study of shared clonotypes between healthy human individuals. Germline loops: CDR1 MNHNS, CDR2 SASEGT. The CDR3 is 15 residues long. J gave up 1 base and V 8 bases, and 7 bases lay outside the gene matches. Repertoires were generated with immunoSEQ multiplex PCR, while TCRdb's copy carries only in-frame clones and drops some. The repertoire consists of approximately 1.9 million clones, with just under 95% occurring once and the leading ten covering less than 2%. Naive-designated CD8 cells lacked CD45RO, were positively enriched for CCR7, and omitted terminally differentiated effector memory CD45RA+ cells.

Sample: naive CD8+ T cells from PBMCs. The rearrangement links TRBV6-1 to TRBJ2-2; 7 bases line up with TRBD1. The TCR sequence derives from a man aged 18 to 29 in good health. Some clones in this sample may be carry-over from other donors' samples. DNA of the CDR3: TGTGCCAGCGGTAATAACAGGGGGAACACCGGGGAGCTGTTTTTT. It codes for CASGNNRGNTGELFF.